The text below deals with one TCR beta chain. One junction end does not reproduce the germline sequence, and a read error may be involved. The sample originates from a study of regulatory T cells in long-lasting Graves disease. The sample's time point: newly diagnosed GD, antithyroid drugs for less than 3 months. RNA extracted from PBMCs served as the sequencing template. Arm-PCR of CDR3 regions and iRepertoire HTBI primers were the basis on which TCR beta libraries were built. TCRdb passed the multiplex PCR reads through MiXCR, listing each CDR3 protein once. The sample includes 400,000 to 450,000 distinct CDR3 sequences, 15% of them seen just once. Germline values: CDR1 LGHDT, CDR2 YNNKEL (reference sequence). The CDR3 spans 15 residues. These data also featured in a second study, about T cells in Graves' hyperthyroidism and ophthalmopathy.

Material: peripheral blood mononuclear cells (PBMCs), obtained at new diagnosis, from a patient treated with antithyroid drugs. The sequence was collected from a woman in her 30s with Graves disease. This chain joins TRBV3-1 and TRBJ2-4; TRBD1 agrees at 7 bases. CDR3 amino acids: CASSHEGAAKNTQYF. Written as DNA, the CDR3 is TGTGCCAGCAGCCACGAGGGGGCGGCCAAAAACACTCAGTACTTC.